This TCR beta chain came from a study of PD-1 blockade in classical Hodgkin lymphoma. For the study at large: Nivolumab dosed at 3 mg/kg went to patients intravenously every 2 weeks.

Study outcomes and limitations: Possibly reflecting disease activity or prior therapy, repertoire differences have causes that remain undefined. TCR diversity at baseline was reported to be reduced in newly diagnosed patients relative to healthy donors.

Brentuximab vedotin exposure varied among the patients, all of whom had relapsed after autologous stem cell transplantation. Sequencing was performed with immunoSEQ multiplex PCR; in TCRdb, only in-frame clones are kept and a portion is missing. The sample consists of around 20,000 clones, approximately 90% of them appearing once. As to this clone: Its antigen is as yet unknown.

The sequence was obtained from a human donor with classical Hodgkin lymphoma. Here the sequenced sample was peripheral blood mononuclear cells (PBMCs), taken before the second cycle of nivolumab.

The CDR3 coding sequence is TGTGCCAGCAGCTTAGCGCTAGACACAGATACGCAGTATTTT. Its translation is CASSLALDTDTQYF. V is TRBV7-9 and J is TRBJ2-3; no definite D call. The CDR3 sequence is 14 residues long. CDR1 SEHNR and CDR2 FQNEAQ come from the germline V gene (reference sequence). V lost 0 bases, J lost 2 bases, and 6 bases lay in between.